These T cell receptor beta chains were read from a single sample in a study of blood T cell repertoires in COVID-19. Measured with immunoSEQ multiplex PCR; TCRdb has only the in-frame clones, and not every one. The sample consists of approximately 240,000 clones, about 80% of them appearing once. The sample consisted of peripheral blood. The receptors stem from a woman aged 80 or over with active or convalescent COVID-19. Each CDR3 is given with its conserved first and last residue. Each record gives: CDR3 protein, V gene, J gene, clone size. Clone sizes are given selectively: once, few, many, or a class where the clone is expanded.

CDR3aa: CASSLGIDRANGYTF; v_gene: TRBV5-1; j_gene: TRBJ1-2; abundance: once
CDR3aa: CAWSRQGSYEQYF; v_gene: TRBV30; j_gene: TRBJ2-7; abundance: .
CDR3aa: CASSPQESGNTIYF; v_gene: TRBV18; j_gene: TRBJ1-3; abundance: .
CDR3aa: CASSSGRSLAGGPKESYNEQFF; v_gene: TRBV19; j_gene: TRBJ2-1; abundance: .
CDR3aa: CAISTGGNIQYF; v_gene: TRBV10-3; j_gene: TRBJ2-4; abundance: once
CDR3aa: CASSPNPAQANYGYTF; v_gene: TRBV18; j_gene: TRBJ1-2; abundance: .
CDR3aa: CASSSGTENMIGLNTEAFF; v_gene: TRBV5-1; j_gene: TRBJ1-1; abundance: .
CDR3aa: CASSPTGDYNSPLHF; v_gene: TRBV18; j_gene: TRBJ1-6; abundance: .
CDR3aa: CASSLAFSRGPTGELFF; v_gene: TRBV5-1; j_gene: TRBJ2-2; abundance: .
CDR3aa: CASSFRQGISDTQYF; v_gene: TRBV5-4; j_gene: TRBJ2-3; abundance: .
CDR3aa: CASSVGTHRGQPQHF; v_gene: TRBV2; j_gene: TRBJ1-5; abundance: .
CDR3aa: CASSLSGNSNQPQHF; v_gene: TRBV7-9; j_gene: TRBJ1-5; abundance: .
CDR3aa: CASTLGGFGNTIYF; v_gene: TRBV28; j_gene: TRBJ1-3; abundance: once
CDR3aa: CASSRDRVGNTEAFF; v_gene: TRBV5-1; j_gene: TRBJ1-1; abundance: .
CDR3aa: CASSVERIQVNGYTF; v_gene: TRBV2; j_gene: TRBJ1-2; abundance: .
CDR3aa: CAWGAGASSGNTIYF; v_gene: TRBV30; j_gene: TRBJ1-3; abundance: few
CDR3aa: CASRFMTGGEETQYF; v_gene: TRBV12-2; j_gene: TRBJ2-5; abundance: .
CDR3aa: CASSPHGATNEKLFF; v_gene: TRBV9; j_gene: TRBJ1-4; abundance: .
CDR3aa: CASSLDRVGSPLHF; v_gene: TRBV5-1; j_gene: TRBJ1-6; abundance: few
CDR3aa: CASSPLGLAGRETQYF; v_gene: TRBV7-8; j_gene: TRBJ2-5; abundance: few
CDR3aa: CASSLDGGNGYTF; v_gene: TRBV5-1; j_gene: TRBJ1-2; abundance: .
CDR3aa: CASSPIGTAFSGNTIYF; v_gene: TRBV7-9; j_gene: TRBJ1-3; abundance: .
CDR3aa: CASSSQLYTLFF; v_gene: TRBV5-8; j_gene: TRBJ1-4; abundance: once
CDR3aa: CASSEVDPPGRGTEGAFF; v_gene: TRBV10-1; j_gene: TRBJ1-1; abundance: .
CDR3aa: CASSIRTGRAFF; v_gene: TRBV19; j_gene: TRBJ1-1; abundance: .
CDR3aa: CASSPQYNEQFF; v_gene: TRBV5-1; j_gene: TRBJ2-1; abundance: few
CDR3aa: CSALQPGQGMGGYTF; v_gene: TRBV29-1; j_gene: TRBJ1-2; abundance: .
CDR3aa: CASSRLTGGDGSQPQHF; v_gene: TRBV19; j_gene: TRBJ1-5; abundance: once
CDR3aa: CASSSWTSGSSYEQYF; v_gene: TRBV6-2/TRBV6-3; j_gene: TRBJ2-7; abundance: few
CDR3aa: CASSAEWGLVYEQYF; v_gene: TRBV9; j_gene: TRBJ2-7; abundance: .
CDR3aa: CASSLWLAASETQYF; v_gene: TRBV11-2; j_gene: TRBJ2-5; abundance: .
CDR3aa: CATSKLISYEQYF; v_gene: TRBV19; j_gene: TRBJ2-7; abundance: few
CDR3aa: CASSSPTGGSEKLFF; v_gene: TRBV7-9; j_gene: TRBJ1-4; abundance: .
CDR3aa: CAIGTGNNYGYTF; v_gene: TRBV28; j_gene: TRBJ1-2; abundance: .
CDR3aa: CASSIAGQRVGGNQPQHF; v_gene: TRBV19; j_gene: TRBJ1-5; abundance: few
CDR3aa: CASSLGSNYGYTF; v_gene: TRBV12-3/TRBV12-4; j_gene: TRBJ1-2; abundance: .
CDR3aa: CASSLSGANVLTF; v_gene: TRBV11-2; j_gene: TRBJ2-6; abundance: .
CDR3aa: CASSDRGPGNEKLFF; v_gene: TRBV2; j_gene: TRBJ1-4; abundance: .
CDR3aa: CASSQGGGEQYF; v_gene: TRBV3-1/TRBV3-2; j_gene: TRBJ2-7; abundance: .
CDR3aa: CAITVAGELFF; v_gene: TRBV10-3; j_gene: TRBJ2-2; abundance: .
CDR3aa: CASSLADYLYGYTF; v_gene: TRBV5-1; j_gene: TRBJ1-2; abundance: .